This is a list of T cell receptor beta chains from one sample in a study of shared clonotypes between healthy human individuals. The assay was immunoSEQ multiplex PCR, and TCRdb's table has in-frame clones only and misses some. The sample holds over a million clones, about four fifths seen once. The sequencing sample was made of memory CD4+ T cells from PBMCs. All receptors derive from a man in his late teens or twenties in good health. Some clones in this sample may be carry-over from other donors' samples. The CDR3 runs from the conserved cysteine through the conserved F or W. D genes are given only for firm matches. Clone size is shown for a subset of rows, as once, few, many or a class of expanded clone.

j_gene: TRBJ2-7
v_gene: TRBV5-4
abundance: -
d_gene: -
CDR3aa: CASSLDGGRSYEQYF

j_gene: TRBJ2-7
v_gene: TRBV19
abundance: -
d_gene: TRBD1
CDR3aa: CASSPRDRGRAQYF

j_gene: TRBJ2-5
v_gene: TRBV29-1
abundance: once
d_gene: -
CDR3aa: CSVVSASTQETQYF

j_gene: TRBJ2-3
v_gene: TRBV29-1
abundance: -
d_gene: TRBD1
CDR3aa: CSADRAADTQYF

j_gene: TRBJ2-1
v_gene: TRBV10-1
abundance: -
d_gene: -
CDR3aa: CASSMGGGASNNEQFF

j_gene: TRBJ2-5
v_gene: TRBV5-1
abundance: -
d_gene: TRBD2
CDR3aa: CASSLSEVGGPSETQYF

j_gene: TRBJ2-1
v_gene: TRBV5-4
abundance: -
d_gene: -
CDR3aa: CASSNGGTLNGNEQFF

j_gene: TRBJ2-1
v_gene: TRBV28
abundance: -
d_gene: TRBD1
CDR3aa: CASSSPPTGAGNEQFF

j_gene: TRBJ1-3
v_gene: TRBV10-3
abundance: -
d_gene: -
CDR3aa: CAISEQGGGNTIYF

j_gene: TRBJ2-5
v_gene: TRBV5-6
abundance: -
d_gene: -
CDR3aa: CASSLGAQSTQETQYF

j_gene: TRBJ2-5
v_gene: TRBV7-2
abundance: few
d_gene: -
CDR3aa: CASSFGADQETQYF

j_gene: TRBJ2-7
v_gene: TRBV2
abundance: -
d_gene: TRBD1
CDR3aa: CASIADRGPYEQYF

j_gene: TRBJ2-7
v_gene: TRBV27
abundance: -
d_gene: -
CDR3aa: CASSSATGQSPLEQYF

j_gene: TRBJ2-1
v_gene: TRBV4-1
abundance: -
d_gene: -
CDR3aa: CASSQATREQFF

j_gene: TRBJ1-1
v_gene: TRBV11-2
abundance: few
d_gene: TRBD1
CDR3aa: CASLGQANTEAFF

j_gene: TRBJ2-7
v_gene: TRBV4-1
abundance: -
d_gene: TRBD2
CDR3aa: CASSLQTSDEQYF

j_gene: TRBJ1-5
v_gene: TRBV28
abundance: few
d_gene: -
CDR3aa: CASKNAPETPGQPQHF

j_gene: TRBJ1-5
v_gene: TRBV5-6
abundance: few
d_gene: -
CDR3aa: CASSVRRRGTQHF

j_gene: TRBJ2-5
v_gene: TRBV5-1
abundance: -
d_gene: TRBD2
CDR3aa: CASSLTSGNHPYF